This T cell receptor (beta chain) emerged from a study of T cell responses to AZD1222 COVID-19 vaccine. Study summary: Some second doses came at about 4 weeks and others at about 12 weeks; these were pooled. Study-wide results and limits: Reports say nearly half of spike-specific TCRs go after unmutated variant regions. Spike-wide vaccine-associated CD4 TCRs dominated at 160-218 and 743-854. There were mostly white British donors and more females than males, and clonal diversity was possibly underestimated.

Some clones are missing from TCRdb's copy, which holds only in-frame ones; the method was immunoSEQ multiplex PCR. This table holds roughly 100,000 clones, 90% found once. A note on this clone: Its target is not known.

CDR3 length: 15 amino acids. Trimming took 4 bases from V and 8 from J; bases not matched to a gene: 12. The germline CDR1 and CDR2 sequences are SGDLS and YYNGEE. The source of this sequence is an adult in good health. The chain links TRBV9 to TRBJ2-1, with 7 bases identical to TRBD2. This specimen was peripheral blood, taken on day 0 of AZD1222 vaccination. CDR3: CASSLGGSPAHEQFF. The CDR3 DNA reads as TGTGCCAGCAGCCTCGGGGGGAGCCCGGCCCATGAGCAGTTCTTC.